Below are 27 T cell receptor beta chains sequenced from a single sample in a study of blood T cell repertoires in COVID-19. TCRdb keeps only in-frame clones here, not all; method: immunoSEQ multiplex PCR. This table has approximately 290,000 clones, 80% to 90% appearing once. Sequencing was done on a sample of PBMCs or T cells enriched from blood (not recorded which). The receptors shown here come from a woman younger than 45 who had recovered from COVID-19.

The chain has TRBV7-9 and TRBJ1-5, with D perhaps matching TRBD1 (6 bases). The V and J ends lost 4 bases and 6 bases respectively, with 10 bases between them. Germline lookup yields CDR1 SEHNR and CDR2 FQNEAQ (reference sequence). The CDR3 is 13 amino acids. CDR3 bases: TGTGCCAGCAGCTACAGGGTTGGTCAGCCCCAGCATTTT. Protein sequence: CASSYRVGQPQHF.

This chain uses TRBV20-1 with TRBJ2-7; D possibly corresponds to TRBD1 (6 bases). The CDR3 spans 11 residues. Germline values: CDR1 DFQATT, CDR2 SNEGSKA (reference sequence). The V and J ends lost 6 bases and 4 bases respectively, with 10 bases between them. CDR3 coding DNA: TGCAGTGCCTCAACAGGGTACGAGCAGTACTTC. Translation gives CSASTGYEQYF.

The chain recombines TRBV6-2 or TRBV6-3 with TRBJ2-2, with a weak D call TRBD2 (6 bases). The ends were cut back, 5 bases at V and 3 bases at J, with 13 bases in the middle. Looked up from germline, CDR1 is MNHEY and CDR2 is SVGEGT. The CDR3 sequence is 15 residues long. The CDR3 sequence is CASSGRDWDTGELFF. CDR3 nucleotides: TGTGCCAGCAGTGGCCGGGACTGGGACACCGGGGAGCTGTTTTTT.

V gene TRBV9 combines with J gene TRBJ2-1; 8 nucleotides agree with TRBD1. Germline lookup yields CDR1 SGDLS and CDR2 YYNGEE. V trimming: 4 bases; J trimming: 3 bases; junction bases outside the gene matches: 9. The CDR3 is made up of 16 amino acids. Here the CDR3 DNA reads TGTGCCAGCAGCAACCGACAGGGGTCGGTCTACAATGAGCAGTTCTTC. This encodes CASSNRQGSVYNEQFF.

The CDR3 loop is CASLIQGPGNTIYF. The CDR3 DNA reads TGTGCCAGCCTAATACAGGGACCTGGAAACACCATATATTTT. This chain uses TRBV18 with TRBJ1-3; tentative D call: TRBD1 (6 bases). V was cut by 8 bases and J by 2 bases, with 13 bases left in between. Germline-derived CDR1 and CDR2 are KGHSH and LQKENI. The CDR3 has 14 amino acids.

This rearrangement joins TRBV28 to TRBJ1-6, with 10 bases aligning to TRBD1. CDR3 size: 15 residues. J lost 5 bases, V lost 6 bases, and 4 bases had no gene match. Germline loops: CDR1 MDHEN, CDR2 SYDVKM. As DNA, the CDR3 is TGTGCCAGCAGCTCGGGACAGGGGAATAATTCACCCCTCCACTTT. It codes for CASSSGQGNNSPLHF.

The chain is built from TRBV18 and TRBJ2-5; 9 bases match TRBD1. CDR3 size: 17 residues. Looked up from germline, CDR1 is KGHSH and CDR2 is LQKENI. J lost 4 bases, V lost 6 bases, and 15 bases had no gene match. The CDR3 nucleotides are TGTGCCAGCTCCCTAATGCCGGGACAGGGCATGTTAGAGACCCAGTACTTC. Translating gives CASSLMPGQGMLETQYF.

This clone was picked up many times. The chain is built from TRBV6-4 and TRBJ2-3; 13 bases fit TRBD2. After removal of 2 bases from V and 4 bases from J, the junction contained 0 bases not matched to a gene. This CDR3 is built from 15 residues. In germline, CDR1 is MRHNA, CDR2 SNTAGT. Here the CDR3 DNA reads TGTGCCAGCAGTGACACTAGCGGGGGGGCAGATACGCAGTATTTT. Protein sequence: CASSDTSGGADTQYF.

The chain links TRBV5-1 to TRBJ2-7, with 7 bases aligning to TRBD2. This CDR3 is built from 15 residues. Germline V lookup: CDR1 SGHRS, CDR2 YFSETQ. V lost 1 base and J lost 4; bases outside the gene matches: 8. The CDR3 protein is CASSLRGGSLYEQYF. DNA for the CDR3: TGCGCCAGCAGCTTGCGTGGCGGGAGTCTGTACGAGCAGTACTTC.

This chain uses TRBV7-9 with TRBJ2-7; D might be TRBD1 (6 bases). Trimming shortened V by 2 bases and J by 2 bases, and 13 bases separated the two germline ends. Germline loops: CDR1 SEHNR, CDR2 FQNEAQ (reference sequence). The CDR3 totals 15 residues. CDR3 loop: CASSLSEQGPYEQYF. The CDR3 nucleotides are TGTGCCAGCAGCTTATCAGAACAGGGACCCTACGAGCAGTACTTC.

This chain links TRBV18 with TRBJ2-7, with D hard to call. V lost 3 bases to trimming and J lost 0 bases, with 12 bases between them. Germline V gene data show CDR1 as KGHSH and CDR2 as LQKENI. The CDR3 is 15 residues long. This CDR3 is CASSPFRFPSYEQYF. The CDR3, as DNA: TGTGCCAGCTCACCTTTCAGGTTCCCCTCCTACGAGCAGTACTTC.

This chain joins TRBV5-4 and TRBJ2-1; D remains unclear. Per the germline V gene, CDR1 is SGHNT and CDR2 is YYREEE (reference sequence). The V end was cut by 3 bases, the J end by 0 bases, with 10 bases between. The CDR3 runs 15 residues. CDR3 protein: CASSSPYSSYNEQFF. CDR3 nucleotides: TGTGCCAGCAGCTCCCCATATAGCTCCTACAATGAGCAGTTCTTC.

The chain carries TRBV18 and TRBJ1-1; 7 positions match TRBD1. The germline V gene encodes CDR1 KGHSH and CDR2 LQKENI. The trim removed 4 bases at V and 2 bases at J, leaving 1 base unmatched. This CDR3 has 13 residues. The CDR3 nucleotides read TGTGCCAGCTCACAGGGGGCCAACACTGAAGCTTTCTTT. This translates into CASSQGANTEAFF.

The chain couples TRBV13 to TRBJ2-1; tentative D call: TRBD2 (7 bases). The ends were cut back, 3 bases at V and 5 bases at J, with 14 bases in the middle. This CDR3 spans 15 amino acids. Germline values: CDR1 PRHDT, CDR2 FYEKMQ (reference sequence). The CDR3 protein is CASSFPGGGNNEQFF. In DNA, the CDR3 is TGTGCCAGCAGCTTTCCGGGGGGCGGCAACAATGAGCAGTTCTTC.

This chain connects TRBV5-4 to TRBJ2-5, with D unclear. The CDR3 totals 14 residues. Germline V gives CDR1 SGHNT, CDR2 YYREEE (reference sequence). Trimming removed 5 bases from V and 5 bases from J, with 16 bases in between. This CDR3 reads CASSPSSTLETQYF. In DNA form, the CDR3 reads TGTGCCAGCAGTCCTAGTAGTACCCTGGAGACCCAGTACTTC.

The rearrangement joins TRBV2 to TRBJ1-5; 7 bases map to TRBD1. The CDR3 runs 15 residues. J was trimmed by 5 bases and V by 5 bases; bases with no gene match: 9. Germline V gives CDR1 SNHLY, CDR2 FYNNEI. CDR3 nucleotides: TGTGCCAGCAGTCCGCTTTCCAGGGGGGATCAGCCCCAGCATTTT. It translates to CASSPLSRGDQPQHF.

The genes are TRBV19 and TRBJ2-1; D ambiguous. V was clipped by 7 bases and J by 6 bases, with 19 bases between them. The germline CDR1 and CDR2 sequences are LNHDA and SQIVND (reference sequence). This CDR3 has 15 residues. The CDR3 reads CASTDSWSFSNEQFF. The CDR3, as DNA: TGTGCCAGTACTGACTCGTGGAGTTTCAGCAATGAGCAGTTCTTC.

The V and J genes are TRBV6-5 and TRBJ2-7; 8 bases map to TRBD2. CDR3 length: 14 residues. Trimming at V came to 6 bases and at J to 5 bases, leaving 9 bases not matched to a gene. The V gene's germline CDR1 is MNHEY and CDR2 SVGAGI. CDR3 nucleotides: TGTGCCAGCAGCGACGGACTAGCCCTTAACGAGCAGTACTTC. Translation gives CASSDGLALNEQYF.

This rearrangement joins TRBV13 to TRBJ2-7; D call uncertain. Per the germline V gene, CDR1 is PRHDT and CDR2 is FYEKMQ (reference sequence). Trimming removed 3 bases from V and 0 bases from J, with 12 bases in between. The CDR3 has 15 amino acids. The DNA for the CDR3 is TGTGCCAGCAGCTTGAGAGCGCTCCCCTCCTACGAGCAGTACTTC. Translated: CASSLRALPSYEQYF.

The chain recombines TRBV10-3 with TRBJ2-1, with 14 bases matching TRBD2. This CDR3 is built from 15 residues. Germline trimming cut 8 bases from V and 6 bases from J; bases unmatched to any gene: 6. CDR1 ENHRY and CDR2 SYGVKD come from the germline V gene. CDR3 DNA sequence: TGTGCCATCGGCCCGACTAGCGGGGGGGGCAATGAGCAGTTCTTC. This encodes CAIGPTSGGGNEQFF.

The chain joins TRBV19 to TRBJ1-2; TRBD1 matches 10 bases. Germline CDR1 and CDR2: LNHDA and SQIVND (reference sequence). V gave up 7 bases and J gave up 4 bases; unmatched junction bases: 6. CDR3 length: 14 residues. The CDR3 sequence: CASIPDRGFYGYTF. CDR3 in DNA: TGTGCCAGTATACCGGACAGGGGGTTCTATGGCTACACCTTC.

The rearrangement links TRBV7-2 to TRBJ1-2; D may be TRBD1 (5 bases). CDR3 size: 12 residues. Deletions cut 4 bases from V and 4 bases from J, with 7 bases between. Germline-derived CDR1 and CDR2 are SGHTA and FQGNSA. As DNA, the CDR3 is TGTGCCAGCAGCTCCGGGGGCTATGGCTACACCTTC. It yields the protein CASSSGGYGYTF.

The chain couples TRBV18 to TRBJ1-6; D is uncertain. Germline V gene sequence: CDR1 KGHSH, CDR2 LQKENI. The CDR3 is made up of 15 amino acids. Trimming cost V 5 bases and J 1 base, with 9 bases left between them. The CDR3 here is CASSRSRSYNSPLHF. The CDR3 nucleotides read TGTGCCAGCTCAAGGTCCAGGTCCTATAATTCACCCCTCCACTTT. Full variable domain (remainder filled in from reference TRBV18 and TRBJ1-6): NAGVMQNPRHLVRRRGQEARLRCSPMKGHSHVYWYRQLPEEGLKFMVYLQKENIIDESGMPKERFSAEFPKEGPSILRIQQVVRGDSAAYFCASSRSRSYNSPLHFGNGTRLTVT.

The chain recombines TRBV28 with TRBJ1-4; D might be TRBD1 (5 bases). Trimming pared 7 bases from V and 2 bases from J, leaving 14 bases between. This CDR3 comprises 15 residues. Germline CDR1 is MDHEN and CDR2 is SYDVKM. CDR3 amino acids: CASIPGGVTNEKLFF. The CDR3 nucleotides are TGTGCCAGCATCCCAGGAGGGGTGACTAATGAAAAACTGTTTTTT.

V is TRBV28 and J is TRBJ2-7, with 7 positions matching TRBD2. The CDR3 totals 16 residues. J gave up 0 bases and V 6 bases, and 11 bases lay outside the gene matches. Germline V lookup: CDR1 MDHEN, CDR2 SYDVKM. CDR3 amino acids: CASSGEGSQFSYEQYF. As DNA, the CDR3 is TGTGCCAGCAGCGGGGAGGGGAGTCAATTCTCCTACGAGCAGTACTTC.

This clone was seen only once. The V gene is TRBV10-2, the J gene TRBJ2-1; 10 bases map to TRBD2. V trimming: 6 bases; J trimming: 7 bases; junction bases outside the gene matches: 9. Germline-derived CDR1 and CDR2 are WSHSY and SAAADI. The CDR3 is made up of 15 amino acids. DNA for the CDR3: TGCGCCAGCAGCCCCAGCGGGGGGGCGGGAAATGAGCAGTTCTTC. It codes for CASSPSGGAGNEQFF.

This chain connects TRBV9 to TRBJ2-1; TRBD2 agrees at 8 bases. Germline CDR1 and CDR2: SGDLS and YYNGEE. Trimming took 0 bases from V and 6 from J; bases not matched to a gene: 2. The CDR3 has 14 residues. CDR3 sequence (DNA): TGTGCCAGCAGCGTAGGGACTAGCTCCAATGAGCAGTTCTTC. Residues: CASSVGTSSNEQFF.